This T cell receptor (beta chain) appears in the sequencing data of a study of graft-versus-host responses after intestinal transplantation. The CDR3 is made up of 15 amino acids. Germline loops: CDR1 SGHTA, CDR2 FQGNSA. V lost 0 bases and J lost 2; bases outside the gene matches: 3. Using immunoSEQ multiplex PCR, the repertoire was profiled, and TCRdb retains in-frame clones only, with some absent. Seen here are about 15,000 clones, roughly three fifths observed once, and the top ten hold 13%. Lymphocytes from graft epithelium and lamina propria were isolated. The sequenced sample was ileum tissue, obtained 524 days after transplant. The receptor was derived from a human patient who received an intestinal transplant, so some T cells may come from the graft donor. V gene TRBV7-2 combines with J gene TRBJ2-7; TRBD2 matches at 8 bases. CDR3 in DNA: TGTGCCAGCAGCTTAGCCCAGCGGGGGCCCTACGAGCAGTACTTC. Amino acid sequence: CASSLAQRGPYEQYF.